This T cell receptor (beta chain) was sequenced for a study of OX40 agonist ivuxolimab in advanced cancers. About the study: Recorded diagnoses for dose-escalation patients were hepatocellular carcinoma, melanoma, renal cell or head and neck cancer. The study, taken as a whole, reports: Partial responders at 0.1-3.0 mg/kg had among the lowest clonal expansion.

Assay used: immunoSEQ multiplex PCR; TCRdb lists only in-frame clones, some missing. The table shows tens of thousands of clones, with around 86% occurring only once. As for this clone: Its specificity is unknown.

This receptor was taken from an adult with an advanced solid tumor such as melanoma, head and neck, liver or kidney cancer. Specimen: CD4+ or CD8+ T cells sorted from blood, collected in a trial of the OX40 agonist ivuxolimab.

CDR3 coding DNA: TGTGCCAGCAGCGAGCGGGGATACACCGGGGAGCTGTTTTTT. Protein sequence: CASSERGYTGELFF. This sequence joins TRBV6-6 and TRBJ2-2; 7 bases fit TRBD2. The ends lost 6 bases at V and 3 bases at J; junction bases unmatched: 4. Germline-derived CDR1 and CDR2 are MNHNY and SVGAGI (reference sequence). The CDR3 sequence is 14 residues long.